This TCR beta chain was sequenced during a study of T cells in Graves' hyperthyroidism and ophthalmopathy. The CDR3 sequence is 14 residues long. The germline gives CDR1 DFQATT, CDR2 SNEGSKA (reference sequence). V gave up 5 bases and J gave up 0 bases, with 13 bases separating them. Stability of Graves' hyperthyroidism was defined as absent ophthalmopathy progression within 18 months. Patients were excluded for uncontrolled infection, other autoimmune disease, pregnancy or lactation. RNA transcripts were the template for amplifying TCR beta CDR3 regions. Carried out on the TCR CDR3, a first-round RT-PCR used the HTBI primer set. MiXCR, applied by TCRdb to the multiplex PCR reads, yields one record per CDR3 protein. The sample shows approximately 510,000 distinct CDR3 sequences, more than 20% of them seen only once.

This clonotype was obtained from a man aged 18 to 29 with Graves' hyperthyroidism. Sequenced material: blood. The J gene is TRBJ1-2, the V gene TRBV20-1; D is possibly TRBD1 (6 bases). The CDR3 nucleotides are TGCAGTGCTGGTGGGGACACTACTAACTATGGCTACACCTTC. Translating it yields CSAGGDTTNYGYTF.